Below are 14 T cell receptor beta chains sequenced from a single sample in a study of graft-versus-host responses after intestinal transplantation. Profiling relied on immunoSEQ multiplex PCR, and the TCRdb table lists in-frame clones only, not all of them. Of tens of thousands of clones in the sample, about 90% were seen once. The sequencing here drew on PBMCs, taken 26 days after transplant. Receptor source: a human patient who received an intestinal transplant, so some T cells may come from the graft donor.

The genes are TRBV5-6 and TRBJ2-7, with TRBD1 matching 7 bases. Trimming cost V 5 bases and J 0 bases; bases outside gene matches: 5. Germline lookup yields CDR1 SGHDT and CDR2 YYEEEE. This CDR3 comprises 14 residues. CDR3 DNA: TGTGCCAGCAGTCCTGACAGGGTCTCCTACGAGCAGTACTTC. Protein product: CASSPDRVSYEQYF.

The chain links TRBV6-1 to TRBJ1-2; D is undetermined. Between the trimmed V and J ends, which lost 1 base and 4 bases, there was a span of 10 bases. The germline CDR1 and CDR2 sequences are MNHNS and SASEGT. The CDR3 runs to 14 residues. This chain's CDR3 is CASSEETSPYGYTF. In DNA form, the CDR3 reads TGTGCCAGCAGTGAAGAAACTTCCCCCTATGGCTACACCTTC.

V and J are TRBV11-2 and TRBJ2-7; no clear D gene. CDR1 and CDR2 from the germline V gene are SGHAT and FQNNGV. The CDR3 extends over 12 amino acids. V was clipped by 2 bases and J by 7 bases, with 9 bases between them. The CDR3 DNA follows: TGTGCCAGCAGCTTAAATCTCGGGGAGCAGTACTTC. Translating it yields CASSLNLGEQYF.

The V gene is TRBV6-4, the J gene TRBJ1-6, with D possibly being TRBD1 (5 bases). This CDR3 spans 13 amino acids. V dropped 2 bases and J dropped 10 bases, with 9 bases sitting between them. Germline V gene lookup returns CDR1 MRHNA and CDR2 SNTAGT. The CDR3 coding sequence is TGTGCCAGCAGTGACAGGCCAGGGTCACCCCTCCACTTT. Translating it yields CASSDRPGSPLHF.

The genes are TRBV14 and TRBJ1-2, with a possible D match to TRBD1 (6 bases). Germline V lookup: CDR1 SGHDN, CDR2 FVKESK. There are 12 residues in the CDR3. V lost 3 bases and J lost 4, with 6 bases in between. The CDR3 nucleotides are TGTGCCAGCAGCCAGGGGGCCTATGGCTACACCTTC. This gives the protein CASSQGAYGYTF.

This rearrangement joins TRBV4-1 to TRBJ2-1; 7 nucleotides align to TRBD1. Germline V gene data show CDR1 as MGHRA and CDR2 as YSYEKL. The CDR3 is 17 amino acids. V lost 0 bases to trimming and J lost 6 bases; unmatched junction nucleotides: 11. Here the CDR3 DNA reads TGCGCCAGCAGCCAAGATCCTGATTCCGGGACAGTCAATGAGCAGTTCTTC. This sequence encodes CASSQDPDSGTVNEQFF.

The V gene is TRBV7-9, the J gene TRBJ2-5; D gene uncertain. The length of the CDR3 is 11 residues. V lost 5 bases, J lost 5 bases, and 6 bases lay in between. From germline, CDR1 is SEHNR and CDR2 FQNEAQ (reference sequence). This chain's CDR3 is CASSQRETQYF. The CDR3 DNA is TGTGCCAGCAGCCAACGGGAGACCCAGTACTTC.

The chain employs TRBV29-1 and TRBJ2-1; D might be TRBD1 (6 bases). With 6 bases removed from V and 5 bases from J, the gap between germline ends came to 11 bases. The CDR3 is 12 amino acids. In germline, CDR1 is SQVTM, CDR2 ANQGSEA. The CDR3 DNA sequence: TGCAGCGTCCACCCAGGGGACAATGAGCAGTTCTTC. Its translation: CSVHPGDNEQFF.

CDR3 nucleotide sequence: TGTGCCAGCAGCGTCCGGGACAGGGGGCCCCAAGAGACCCAGTACTTC. Translating gives CASSVRDRGPQETQYF. The chain uses TRBV9 and TRBJ2-5; 12 nucleotides agree with TRBD1. The germline CDR1 and CDR2 sequences are SGDLS and YYNGEE. After removal of 2 bases from V and 1 base from J, the junction contained 3 bases not matched to a gene. The CDR3 length is 16 residues.

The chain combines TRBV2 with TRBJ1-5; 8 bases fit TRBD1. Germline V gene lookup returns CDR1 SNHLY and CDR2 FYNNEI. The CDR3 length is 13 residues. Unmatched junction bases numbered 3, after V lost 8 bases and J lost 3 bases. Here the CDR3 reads CASEGQDNQPQHF. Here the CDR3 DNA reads TGTGCCAGCGAGGGACAGGACAATCAGCCCCAGCATTTT. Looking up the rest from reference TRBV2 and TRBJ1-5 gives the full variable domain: EPEVTQTPSHQVTQMGQEVILRCVPISNHLYFYWYRQILGQKVEFLVSFYNNEISEKSEIFDDQFSVERPDGSNFTLKIRSTKLEDSAMYFCASEGQDNQPQHFGDGTRLSIL.

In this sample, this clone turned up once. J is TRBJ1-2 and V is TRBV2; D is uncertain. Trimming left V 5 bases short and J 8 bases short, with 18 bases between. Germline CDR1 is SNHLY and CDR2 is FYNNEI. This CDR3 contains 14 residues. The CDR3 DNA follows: TGTGCCAGCAGTCCCGGGTCCCCCGACCGGGGCTACACCTTC. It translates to CASSPGSPDRGYTF.

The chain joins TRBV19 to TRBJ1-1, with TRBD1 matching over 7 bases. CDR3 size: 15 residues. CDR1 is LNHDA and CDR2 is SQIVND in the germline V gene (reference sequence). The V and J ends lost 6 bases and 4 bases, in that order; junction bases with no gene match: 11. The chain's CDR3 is CASSLIQGMITEAFF. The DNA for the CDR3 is TGTGCCAGTAGCCTCATACAGGGGATGATCACTGAAGCTTTCTTT.

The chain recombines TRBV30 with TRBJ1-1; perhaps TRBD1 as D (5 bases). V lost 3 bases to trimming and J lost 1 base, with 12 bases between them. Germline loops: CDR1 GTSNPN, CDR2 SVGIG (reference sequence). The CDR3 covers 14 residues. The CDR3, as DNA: TGTGCCTGGAGGTCAGGGTTGGGGAACACTGAAGCTTTCTTT. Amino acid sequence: CAWRSGLGNTEAFF.

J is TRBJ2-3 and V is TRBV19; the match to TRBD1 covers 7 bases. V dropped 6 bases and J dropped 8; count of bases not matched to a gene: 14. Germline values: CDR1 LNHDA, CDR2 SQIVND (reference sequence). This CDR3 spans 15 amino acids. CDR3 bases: TGTGCCAGTAGCTTGGGACAGACCTCAAAAGGTACGCAGTATTTT. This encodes CASSLGQTSKGTQYF.